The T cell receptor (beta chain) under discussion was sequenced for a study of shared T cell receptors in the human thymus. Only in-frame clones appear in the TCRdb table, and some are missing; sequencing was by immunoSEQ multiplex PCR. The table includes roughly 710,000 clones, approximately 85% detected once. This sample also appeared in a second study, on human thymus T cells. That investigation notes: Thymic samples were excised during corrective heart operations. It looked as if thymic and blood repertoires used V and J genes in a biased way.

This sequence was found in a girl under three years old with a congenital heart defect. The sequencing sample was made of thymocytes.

This CDR3 reads CATSGGGLFHSYEQYF. Written as DNA, the CDR3 is TGTGCCACCTCGGGGGGGGGACTTTTTCATTCCTACGAGCAGTACTTC. This sequence joins TRBV5-8 and TRBJ2-7, with 8 bases aligning to TRBD2. Trimming took 9 bases from V and 1 from J; bases not matched to a gene: 15. The CDR3 length is 16 residues. Germline loops: CDR1 SGHTS, CDR2 YDEGEE.